This TCR beta chain was sequenced in a study of T cell responses to AZD1222 COVID-19 vaccine. Findings and caveats of the study: Elevations in Spike-specific TCR breadth and depth followed administration of two AZD1222 doses. Females made up more of the donors, who were largely white British, and clonal diversity may have come out too low.

A remark on this clone: Its target is unknown.

This CDR3 has 15 residues. Between the trimmed V and J ends, which lost 4 bases and 5 bases, there was a span of 17 bases. Germline CDR1 is LNHDA and CDR2 is SQIVND (reference sequence). Repertoires were generated with immunoSEQ multiplex PCR, while TCRdb's copy carries only in-frame clones and drops some. The repertoire holds about 130,000 clones, with 80% to 95% as singletons. This receptor was obtained from an adult in good health. The chain carries TRBV19 and TRBJ1-1; D is undetermined. The material was peripheral blood, obtained on day 0 of AZD1222 vaccination. The CDR3 DNA reads as TGTGCCAGTAGTACCTACCAGGACCCACTTACTGAAGCTTTCTTT. Amino acid sequence: CASSTYQDPLTEAFF.